The 20 T cell receptor beta chains presented below share a single source sample, sequenced in a study of blood T cell repertoires in COVID-19. The data were produced by immunoSEQ multiplex PCR, yet TCRdb's version contains in-frame clones alone and is incomplete. The sample shows roughly 300,000 clones, 86% of them seen only once. The source material was PBMCs or T cells enriched from blood (not recorded which). The receptors shown here come from a woman aged 18 to 35 who had recovered from COVID-19.

The genes are TRBV28 and TRBJ2-7; TRBD1 agrees at 7 bases. Germline loops: CDR1 MDHEN, CDR2 SYDVKM. The CDR3 is made up of 17 amino acids. Trimming at V came to 2 bases and at J to 0 bases, leaving 10 bases not matched to a gene. CDR3 bases: TGTGCCAGCAGTTTAAGCCCGGACAGGTTTAGCTCCTACGAGCAGTACTTC. As protein: CASSLSPDRFSSYEQYF.

This chain connects TRBV9 to TRBJ1-4; no reliable D call. The V gene's germline CDR1 is SGDLS and CDR2 YYNGEE. Trimming took 3 bases from V and 3 from J, leaving 18 bases between them. This CDR3 spans 17 amino acids. CDR3 coding DNA: TGTGCCAGCAGCGGCGGAGGACGCGGAGGGTCTAATGAAAAACTGTTTTTT. This translates into CASSGGGRGGSNEKLFF. Variable domain in full (rest from reference TRBV9 and TRBJ1-4): DSGVTQTPKHLITATGQRVTLRCSPRSGDLSVYWYQQSLDQGLQFLIQYYNGEERAKGNILERFSAQQFPDLHSELNLSSLELGDSALYFCASSGGGRGGSNEKLFFGSGTQLSVL.

This clone appeared once. V and J are TRBV4-1 and TRBJ2-5; 8 positions agree with TRBD2. Germline assignment: CDR1 MGHRA and CDR2 YSYEKL. J gave up 6 bases and V 2 bases, and 17 bases lay outside the gene matches. The CDR3 contains 18 residues. The CDR3 nucleotides read TGCGCCAGCAGCCAACTACCCTCTAGCGGGCCCGGGTCTCAGACCCAGTACTTC. The encoded protein is CASSQLPSSGPGSQTQYF.

The V call is TRBV30, the J call TRBJ2-3; 9 nucleotides align to TRBD1. The germline V gene encodes CDR1 GTSNPN and CDR2 SVGIG (reference sequence). The V gene end was trimmed by 2 bases and the J gene end by 5 bases; junction bases not matched to a gene: 5. This CDR3 is built from 14 residues. The CDR3 sequence is CAWSKGQGVDTQYF. In nucleotides, the CDR3 is TGTGCCTGGAGTAAGGGACAGGGAGTAGATACGCAGTATTTT.

V gene TRBV30 combines with J gene TRBJ2-7; perhaps TRBD2 as D (5 bases). Germline V gene data show CDR1 as GTSNPN and CDR2 as SVGIG (reference sequence). There are 15 residues in the CDR3. The ends were cut back, 0 bases at V and 1 base at J, with 13 bases in the middle. The CDR3: CAWSVKGVESYEQYF. DNA for the CDR3: TGTGCCTGGAGTGTTAAGGGAGTGGAGTCCTACGAGCAGTACTTC. Looking up the rest from reference TRBV30 and TRBJ2-7 gives the full variable domain: SQTIHQWPATLVQPVGSPLSLECTVEGTSNPNLYWYRQAAGRGLQLLFYSVGIGQISSEVPQNLSASRPQDRQFILSSKKLLLSDSGFYLCAWSVKGVESYEQYFGPGTRLTVT.

This chain joins TRBV7-2 and TRBJ1-2; perhaps TRBD1 as D (5 bases). Germline CDR1 SGHTA, CDR2 FQGNSA. The germline V and J ends were trimmed by 3 bases and 1 base, with 12 bases remaining between them. The CDR3 runs to 15 residues. This CDR3 is CASSFNRQINYGYTF. The CDR3 coding sequence is TGTGCCAGCAGCTTCAATAGACAGATTAACTATGGCTACACCTTC. Together with reference TRBV7-2 and TRBJ1-2, the CDR3 gives the full variable domain: GAGVSQSPSNKVTEKGKDVELRCDPISGHTALYWYRQSLGQGLEFLIYFQGNSAPDKSGLPSDRFSAERTGGSVSTLTIQRTQQEDSAVYLCASSFNRQINYGYTFGSGTRLTVV.

V usage is TRBV28 and J usage is TRBJ1-5; D may be TRBD1 (6 bases). The V gene lost 2 bases and the J gene lost 5 bases, with 13 bases spanning the gap. The CDR3 totals 15 residues. Per the germline V gene, CDR1 is MDHEN and CDR2 is SYDVKM. The CDR3 DNA reads TGTGCCAGCAGTTTAACAGGGCGCGGAGATCAGCCCCAGCATTTT. This codes for CASSLTGRGDQPQHF.

This clone has a single count. The rearrangement links TRBV5-1 to TRBJ2-6; 12 bases align to TRBD1. Germline V lookup: CDR1 SGHRS, CDR2 YFSETQ. The trim removed 3 bases at V and 0 bases at J, leaving 7 bases unmatched. This CDR3 spans 19 amino acids. The CDR3 DNA is TGCGCCAGCAGCTGGGGGACAGGGGGCACAATCTCTGGGGCCAACGTCCTGACTTTC. It yields the protein CASSWGTGGTISGANVLTF.

V and J are TRBV24-1 and TRBJ2-3; 10 nucleotides match TRBD1. The CDR3 is 17 amino acids. The V segment lost 2 bases and the J segment 3 bases; nucleotides outside the gene matches: 7. Germline V lookup: CDR1 KGHDR, CDR2 SFDVKD. The chain's CDR3 is CATSDSLPGQGTDTQYF. The CDR3 nucleotides are TGTGCCACCAGTGATTCCCTGCCGGGACAGGGGACAGATACGCAGTATTTT.

This clone was seen more than once but under ten times. The rearrangement joins TRBV5-6 to TRBJ1-5; D is uncertain. Germline V gene data show CDR1 as SGHDT and CDR2 as YYEEEE. The ends were cut back, 2 bases at V and 3 bases at J, with 12 bases in the middle. There are 15 residues in the CDR3. This CDR3 is CASSFRGGNNQPQHF. CDR3 sequence (DNA): TGTGCCAGCAGCTTCCGGGGAGGAAACAATCAGCCCCAGCATTTT.

The chain is built from TRBV30 and TRBJ1-5; the D gene is possibly TRBD1 (6 bases). Trimming took 1 base from V and 4 from J, leaving 11 bases between them. CDR3 length: 14 residues. Germline V gene sequence: CDR1 GTSNPN, CDR2 SVGIG (reference sequence). The CDR3 spells CAWSDTGINQPQHF. DNA for the CDR3: TGTGCCTGGAGTGATACAGGGATAAATCAGCCCCAGCATTTT.

Only one count was recorded for this clone. This chain joins TRBV19 and TRBJ1-1, with 8 positions matching TRBD1. The CDR3 has 13 amino acids. Germline CDR1 LNHDA, CDR2 SQIVND (reference sequence). J lost 7 bases, V lost 7 bases, and 8 bases had no gene match. The CDR3 DNA follows: TGTGCCAGTAAGCACAGGGGGTCGGTTGAAGCTTTCTTT. It specifies CASKHRGSVEAFF. The full variable domain, its missing parts supplied by reference TRBV19 and TRBJ1-1, is DGGITQSPKYLFRKEGQNVTLSCEQNLNHDAMYWYRQDPGQGLRLIYYSQIVNDFQKGDIAEGYSVSREKKESFPLTVTSAQKNPTAFYLCASKHRGSVEAFFGQGTRLTVV.

This rearrangement joins TRBV28 to TRBJ1-1; TRBD1 aligns across 8 bases. The CDR3 is 15 amino acids. V lost 5 bases and J lost 1; bases outside the gene matches: 6. The germline gives CDR1 MDHEN, CDR2 SYDVKM. CDR3 region: CASSPWDRRNTEAFF. For the CDR3, the DNA is TGTGCCAGCAGTCCCTGGGACAGGCGGAACACTGAAGCTTTCTTT.

Only one count was recorded for this clone. This chain links TRBV20-1 with TRBJ1-2, with D unresolved. The CDR3 extends over 11 amino acids. Germline CDR1 reads DFQATT; CDR2 reads SNEGSKA (reference sequence). Deletions cut 7 bases from V and 5 bases from J, with 11 bases between. CDR3 nucleotides: TGCAGTGTGGCGTCGGGGTATGGCTACACCTTC. Amino acid sequence: CSVASGYGYTF.

The chain carries TRBV30 and TRBJ2-5, with no clear D. This CDR3 has 14 residues. The germline V gene has CDR1 GTSNPN and CDR2 SVGIG (reference sequence). V shed 5 bases and J shed 1 base, with 14 bases lying between them. The CDR3 coding sequence is TGTGCCTGGGCCTTGGGTGGCGGCCAAGAGACCCAGTACTTC. Its protein product is CAWALGGGQETQYF.

This clone was recorded a few times. The V call is TRBV25-1, the J call TRBJ1-3; D is ambiguous. The germline CDR1 and CDR2 sequences are MGHDK and SYGVNS. The CDR3 has 14 residues. The V end lost 3 bases, the J end lost 0 bases, and 6 bases lay between the germline ends. The CDR3 loop is CASSDSLSGNTIYF. DNA for the CDR3: TGTGCCAGCAGTGACAGTCTCTCTGGAAACACCATATATTTT.

In its sample, this clone was seen a few times. The chain carries TRBV19 and TRBJ2-1; D not resolved. This CDR3 comprises 15 residues. V was shortened by 1 base and J by 6 bases, with 13 bases between the two germline ends. Germline V gene lookup returns CDR1 LNHDA and CDR2 SQIVND (reference sequence). CDR3 nucleotide sequence: TGTGCCAGTAGTATAGGCGGTTCTGTGAGCAATGAGCAGTTCTTC. Its protein is CASSIGGSVSNEQFF.

The V and J genes are TRBV7-9 and TRBJ2-5; the match to TRBD2 covers 9 bases. Germline CDR1 reads SEHNR; CDR2 reads FQNEAQ (reference sequence). The CDR3 totals 16 residues. V lost 2 bases to trimming and J lost 5 bases; unmatched junction nucleotides: 9. The CDR3 loop is CASSLLLSGSGETQYF. The CDR3 coding sequence is TGTGCCAGCAGCTTATTACTTAGCGGGAGTGGGGAGACCCAGTACTTC.

V and J are TRBV11-2 and TRBJ1-2; 7 bases agree with TRBD1. The CDR3 contains 15 residues. Germline lookup yields CDR1 SGHAT and CDR2 FQNNGV. After removal of 5 bases from V and 4 bases from J, the junction contained 10 bases not matched to a gene. The DNA for the CDR3 is TGTGCCAGCAGCACTCCCCGGGACAGTCCCTATGGCTACACCTTC. Translated: CASSTPRDSPYGYTF.

This clone was detected only once. The CDR3 is CASSLGAGGYEQYF. CDR3 bases: TGTGCCAGCAGTTTAGGAGCCGGAGGCTACGAGCAGTACTTC. This sequence joins TRBV27 and TRBJ2-7, with D tentatively TRBD2 (5 bases). The CDR3 has 14 residues. The germline gives CDR1 MNHEY, CDR2 SMNVEV (reference sequence). Between the trimmed V and J ends, which lost 2 bases and 3 bases, there was a span of 11 bases.